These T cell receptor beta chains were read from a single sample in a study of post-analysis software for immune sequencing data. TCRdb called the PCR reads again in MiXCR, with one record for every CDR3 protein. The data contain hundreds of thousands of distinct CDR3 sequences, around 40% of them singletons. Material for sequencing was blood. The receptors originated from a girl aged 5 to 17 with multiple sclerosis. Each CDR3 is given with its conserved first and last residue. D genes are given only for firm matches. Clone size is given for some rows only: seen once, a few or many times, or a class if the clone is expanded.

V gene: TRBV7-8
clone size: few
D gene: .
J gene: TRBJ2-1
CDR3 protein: CASSLVGRGNNEQFF
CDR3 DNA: TGTGCCAGCAGCTTAGTTGGGCGGGGAAACAATGAGCAGTTCTTC

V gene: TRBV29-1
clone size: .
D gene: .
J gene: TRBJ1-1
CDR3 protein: CSVVGLMNTEAFF
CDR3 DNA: TGCAGCGTTGTGGGTCTCATGAACACTGAAGCTTTCTTT

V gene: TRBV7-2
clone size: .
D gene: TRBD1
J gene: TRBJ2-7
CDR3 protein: CASSLAPGGGSYEQYF
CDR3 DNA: TGTGCCAGCAGCTTAGCCCCAGGGGGCGGCTCCTACGAGCAGTACTTC

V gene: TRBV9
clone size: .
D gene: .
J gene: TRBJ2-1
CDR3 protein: CASSVVADNEQFF
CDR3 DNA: TGTGCCAGCAGCGTAGTTGCGGACAATGAGCAGTTCTTC

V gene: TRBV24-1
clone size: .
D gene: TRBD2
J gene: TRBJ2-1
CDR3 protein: CATSLGSGSSYNGQFF
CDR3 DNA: TGTGCCACCAGTCTAGGGAGCGGGAGCTCCTACAATGGGCAGTTCTTC

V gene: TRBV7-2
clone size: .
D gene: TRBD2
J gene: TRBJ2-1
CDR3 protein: CASSLELAGGPFF
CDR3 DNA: TGTGCCAGCAGCTTAGAGCTAGCGGGAGGGCCGTTCTTC

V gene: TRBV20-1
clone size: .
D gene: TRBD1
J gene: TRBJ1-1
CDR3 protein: CSARPAGDRGLRGTEAFF
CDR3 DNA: TGCAGTGCTAGGCCAGCAGGTGACAGGGGGCTTCGGGGCACTGAAGCTTTCTTT

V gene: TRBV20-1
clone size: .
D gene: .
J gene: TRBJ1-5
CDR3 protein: CSALRSASNQPQHF
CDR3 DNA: TGCAGTGCCCTTCGGTCAGCTAGCAATCAGCCCCAGCATTTT

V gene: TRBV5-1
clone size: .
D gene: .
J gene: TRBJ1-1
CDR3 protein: CASSLGEISWNTEAFF
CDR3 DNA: TGCGCCAGCAGTTTAGGGGAGATATCCTGGAACACTGAAGCTTTCTTT

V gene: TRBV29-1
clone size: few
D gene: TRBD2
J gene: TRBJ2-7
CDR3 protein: CSAWTSGGYEQYF
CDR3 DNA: TGCAGCGCATGGACTAGCGGGGGATACGAGCAGTACTTC

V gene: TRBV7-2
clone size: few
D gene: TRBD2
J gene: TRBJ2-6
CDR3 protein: CASSSRLEREFSGANVLTF
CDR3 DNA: TGTGCCAGCAGCTCCCGCCTGGAGCGGGAGTTTTCTGGGGCCAACGTCCTGACTTTC

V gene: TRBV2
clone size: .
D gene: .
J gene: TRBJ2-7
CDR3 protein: CASSVGGVSYEQYF
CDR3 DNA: TGTGCCAGCAGTGTTGGGGGAGTCTCATACGAGCAGTACTTC

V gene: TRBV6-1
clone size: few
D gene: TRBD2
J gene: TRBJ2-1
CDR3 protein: CASSPGLVSGNEQFF
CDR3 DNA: TGTGCCAGCAGCCCGGGACTAGTGTCGGGCAATGAGCAGTTCTTC

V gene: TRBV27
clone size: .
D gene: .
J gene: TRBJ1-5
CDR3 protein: CASSLWGGQPQHF
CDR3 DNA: TGTGCCAGCAGTTTATGGGGCGGTCAGCCCCAGCATTTT

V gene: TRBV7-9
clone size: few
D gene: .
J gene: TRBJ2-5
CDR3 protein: CASSEITNQETQYF
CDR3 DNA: TGTGCCAGCAGCGAAATTACGAACCAAGAGACCCAGTACTTC

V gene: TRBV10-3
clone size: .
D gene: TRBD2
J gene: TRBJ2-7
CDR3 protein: CAISVAGAFPEQYF
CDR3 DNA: TGTGCCATCAGTGTAGCGGGAGCTTTCCCCGAGCAGTACTTC

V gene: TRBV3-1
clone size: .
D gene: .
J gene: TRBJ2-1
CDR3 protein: CASSRGTSNEQFF
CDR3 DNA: TGTGCCAGCAGCCGGGGAACTTCCAATGAGCAGTTCTTC

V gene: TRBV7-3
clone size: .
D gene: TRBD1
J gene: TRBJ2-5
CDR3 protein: CASSPGTGASVQYF
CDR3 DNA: TGTGCCAGCAGTCCCGGGACAGGGGCATCGGTGCAGTACTTC

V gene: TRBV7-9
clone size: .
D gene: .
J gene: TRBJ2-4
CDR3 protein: CASSLLQGIQYF
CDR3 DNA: TGTGCCAGCAGCTTATTGCAGGGCATTCAGTACTTC

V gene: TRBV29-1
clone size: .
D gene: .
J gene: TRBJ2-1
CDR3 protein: CSVEIVGTNNEQFF
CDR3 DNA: TGCAGCGTTGAAATTGTGGGGACAAACAATGAGCAGTTCTTC

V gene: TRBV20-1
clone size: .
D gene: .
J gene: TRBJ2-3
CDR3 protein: CSNSARDTQYF
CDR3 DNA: TGCAGTAATTCCGCCAGGGATACGCAGTATTTT

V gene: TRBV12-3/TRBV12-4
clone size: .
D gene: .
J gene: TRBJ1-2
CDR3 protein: CASSYPRDYGYTF
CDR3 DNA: TGTGCCAGCAGTTATCCCAGGGACTATGGCTACACCTTC

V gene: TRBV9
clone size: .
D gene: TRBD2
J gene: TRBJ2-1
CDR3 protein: CASSVRREENEQFF
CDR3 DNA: TGTGCCAGCAGCGTGAGGCGGGAGGAGAATGAGCAGTTCTTC

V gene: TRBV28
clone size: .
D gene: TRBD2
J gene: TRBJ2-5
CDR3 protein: CASSFQAGLGGSETQYF
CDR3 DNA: TGTGCCAGCAGTTTTCAAGCGGGATTGGGGGGTTCAGAGACCCAGTACTTC

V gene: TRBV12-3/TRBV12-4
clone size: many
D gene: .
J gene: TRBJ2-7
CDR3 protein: CASSKGRTYEQYF
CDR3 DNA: TGTGCCAGCAGCAAGGGACGGACCTACGAGCAGTACTTC

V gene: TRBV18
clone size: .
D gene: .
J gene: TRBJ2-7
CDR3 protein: CVSSPPTSYEQYF
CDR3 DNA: TGTGTCAGCTCACCACCCACCTCCTACGAGCAGTACTTC

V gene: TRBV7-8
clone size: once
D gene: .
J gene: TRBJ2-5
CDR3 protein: CASSSGAGLQETQYF
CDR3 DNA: TGTGCCAGCAGCTCCGGCGCCGGGTTGCAAGAGACCCAGTACTTC

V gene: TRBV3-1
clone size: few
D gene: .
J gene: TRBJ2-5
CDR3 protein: CASSPRPGAETQYF
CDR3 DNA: TGTGCCAGCAGCCCACGACCGGGAGCAGAGACCCAGTACTTC

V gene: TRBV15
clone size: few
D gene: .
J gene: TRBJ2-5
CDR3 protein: CATSRDLHETQYF
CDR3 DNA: TGTGCCACCAGCAGAGATCTCCATGAGACCCAGTACTTC

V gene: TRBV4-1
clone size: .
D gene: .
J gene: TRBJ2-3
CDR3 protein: CASSQELGTDTQYF
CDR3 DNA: TGCGCCAGCAGCCAAGAATTGGGCACGGATACGCAGTATTTT

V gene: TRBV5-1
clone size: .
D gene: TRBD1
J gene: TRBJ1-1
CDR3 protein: CASSWGQSNTEAFF
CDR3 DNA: TGCGCCAGCAGCTGGGGACAGTCAAACACTGAAGCTTTCTTT

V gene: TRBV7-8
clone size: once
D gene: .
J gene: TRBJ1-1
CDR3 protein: CASSLASTPSAAFF
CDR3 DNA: TGTGCCAGCAGCTTAGCATCCACCCCATCGGCAGCTTTCTTT

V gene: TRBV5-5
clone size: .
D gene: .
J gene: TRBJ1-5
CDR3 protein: CASSFTAGQPQHF
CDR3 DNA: TGTGCCAGCAGCTTCACCGCGGGTCAGCCCCAGCATTTT

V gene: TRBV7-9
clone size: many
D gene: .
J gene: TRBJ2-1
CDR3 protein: CASSLAGGNEQFF
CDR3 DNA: TGTGCCAGCAGCTTAGCTGGGGGAAATGAGCAGTTCTTC

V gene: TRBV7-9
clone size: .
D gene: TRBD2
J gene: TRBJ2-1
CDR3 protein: CASLTSGNYNEQFF
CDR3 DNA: TGTGCCAGCTTGACTAGCGGGAATTACAATGAGCAGTTCTTC

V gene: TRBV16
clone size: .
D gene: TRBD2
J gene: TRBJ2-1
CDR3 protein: CASSQSSGRAGEQFF
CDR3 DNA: TGTGCCAGCAGCCAATCCAGCGGGAGGGCCGGTGAGCAGTTCTTC

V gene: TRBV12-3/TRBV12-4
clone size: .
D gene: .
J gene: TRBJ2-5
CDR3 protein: CASRSGSQETQYF
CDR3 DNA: TGTGCCAGCAGAAGTGGGAGCCAAGAGACCCAGTACTTC

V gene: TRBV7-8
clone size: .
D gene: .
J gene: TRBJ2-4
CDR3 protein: CASSLLGGGRENIQYF
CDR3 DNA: TGTGCCAGCAGCTTACTGGGAGGGGGTCGGGAAAACATTCAGTACTTC

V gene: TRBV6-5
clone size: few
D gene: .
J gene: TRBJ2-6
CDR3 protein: CASSYDSGANVLTF
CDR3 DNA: TGTGCCAGCAGTTACGACTCTGGGGCCAACGTCCTGACTTTC

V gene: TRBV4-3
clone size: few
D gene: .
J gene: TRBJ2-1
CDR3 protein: CASSQISSSVAYNEQFF
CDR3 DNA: TGCGCCAGCAGCCAAATCAGTTCTAGCGTAGCCTACAATGAGCAGTTCTTC

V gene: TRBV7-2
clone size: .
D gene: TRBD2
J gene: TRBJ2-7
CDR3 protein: CASSPRGLAGPYEQYF
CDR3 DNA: TGTGCCAGCAGCCCGCGCGGACTAGCGGGTCCCTACGAGCAGTACTTC

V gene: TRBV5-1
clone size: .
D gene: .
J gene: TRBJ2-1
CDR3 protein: CASSLASGVGNEQFF
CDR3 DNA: TGCGCCAGCAGCTTGGCCAGCGGAGTGGGGAATGAGCAGTTCTTC

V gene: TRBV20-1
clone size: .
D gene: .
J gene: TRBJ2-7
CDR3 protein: CSAPVVYEQYF
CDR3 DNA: TGCAGTGCTCCCGTAGTTTACGAGCAGTACTTC

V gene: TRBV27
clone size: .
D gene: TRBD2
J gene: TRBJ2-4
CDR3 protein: CASSSTGGEAKNIQYF
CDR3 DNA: TGTGCCAGCAGTTCCACGGGAGGGGAGGCCAAAAACATTCAGTACTTC

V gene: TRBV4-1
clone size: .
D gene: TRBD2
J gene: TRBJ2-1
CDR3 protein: CASSQTPGTRGNEQFF
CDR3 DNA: TGCGCCAGCAGCCAAACCCCCGGGACTAGGGGCAATGAGCAGTTCTTC